These T cell receptor beta chains were read from a single sample in a study of early T cells in non-severe SARS-CoV-2 infection. MiXCR was run by TCRdb on the 5' RACE reads, yielding one entry per CDR3 protein. In the table there are around 31,000 distinct CDR3 sequences, approximately 6% of which are singletons. Sequencing used whole blood. The receptors derive from an adult who was a healthcare worker with PCR-confirmed SARS-CoV-2 infection or an uninfected control (not recorded which). The conserved cysteine and the conserved F or W are not part of the CDR3 here. The D gene is left open where the match is weak. Clone sizes are given selectively: once, few, many, or a class where the clone is expanded.

v_call	d_call	j_call	clone_size	cdr3_aa
TRBV4-1	TRBD2	TRBJ2-7	many	ASSPNPGTSGRHEQY
TRBV7-6	TRBD2	TRBJ2-3	few	ASTRLAASTDTQY
TRBV12-3/TRBV12-4	TRBD1	TRBJ2-2	.	ASSMLGTGLPGELF
TRBV5-4	TRBD1	TRBJ2-7	many	ASSWDSYEQY
TRBV5-1	TRBD1	TRBJ2-3	many	ASSIGQGGTDTQY
TRBV20-1	TRBD2	TRBJ2-7	many	SAPGTSGSSLTYEQY
TRBV25-1	TRBD2	TRBJ2-3	.	ASSKTNLRAGTSTDTQY
TRBV28	.	TRBJ1-1	many	ASSLEGTEAF
TRBV25-1	.	TRBJ1-1	medium-sized	ASSESGESTEAF
TRBV25-1	.	TRBJ2-7	few	ASSDRGSSYEQY